The T cell receptor beta chain described here comes from a study of CD8+ T cells in alopecia areata. Note on this clone: Its antigen is currently unknown.

Overall study findings and caveats: Scalp samples also yield sequences from resident alphabeta T cells of normal skin.

Reverse transcribed after extraction, RNA yielded cDNA as the sequencing template. Clones were read by immunoSEQ multiplex PCR, and TCRdb kept only the in-frame ones, dropping some. The sample includes around 210,000 clones, around three fifths seen only once; the top ten take around 4%. Treatment defined: oral pan-JAK inhibitor, 5-10 mg twice daily. The investigators collected lesional scalp punch biopsies and peripheral blood from alopecia areata patients. This sample comprised CD4+ T cells sorted from blood, obtained at week 4, from a patient treated with tofacitinib. The receptor was derived from a human donor with alopecia areata.

Written as DNA, the CDR3 is TGTGCCAGCAGCTTCGGACAGTACGAGCAGTACTTC. Translation gives CASSFGQYEQYF. The chain carries TRBV7-2 and TRBJ2-7; a weak D match, TRBD1 (6 bases). This CDR3 is 12 amino acids long. V lost 3 bases, J lost 4 bases, and 7 bases lay in between. Germline loops: CDR1 SGHTA, CDR2 FQGNSA.